The rows below give T cell receptor beta chains drawn from one sample of a study of OX40 agonist ivuxolimab in advanced cancers. Generated by immunoSEQ multiplex PCR, the TCRdb table keeps only in-frame clones and is missing some. The sample includes over 65,000 clones, just under 95% seen only once; the top ten take 0.32%. Sequencing was performed on CD4+ or CD8+ T cells sorted from blood, taken in a trial of the OX40 agonist ivuxolimab. The source is an adult with an advanced solid tumor such as melanoma, head and neck, liver or kidney cancer. Both conserved end residues are trimmed from each CDR3. A D gene is named only where the DNA matches it firmly. Rows give clone size only sometimes, using once, few, many, or a class for an expanded clone.

v_call,clone_size,d_call,j_call,cdr3_aa
TRBV18,NA,NA,TRBJ2-2,ASSPMTLTAGELF
TRBV7-9,few,NA,TRBJ1-1,ASSFIAENTEAF
TRBV5-1,NA,TRBD1,TRBJ1-4,ASSLPTGGNEKLF
TRBV28,NA,TRBD2,TRBJ2-1,ASSSPGLADRQDEQF
TRBV28,NA,TRBD1,TRBJ1-4,ASSDLVFRGLLEKLF
TRBV6-5,NA,NA,TRBJ2-3,ASSPWPTDTQY
TRBV6-5,NA,NA,TRBJ2-3,ATSRDSQDTQY
TRBV5-1,once,NA,TRBJ2-5,ASSLGGAETQY
TRBV28,NA,TRBD1,TRBJ1-5,ASRGGQGGVWGNQPQH
TRBV18,NA,NA,TRBJ2-7,ASSPQGHTISYEQY
TRBV7-3,NA,TRBD2,TRBJ2-3,ASSLTGTSLLTSTDTQY
TRBV6-6,once,NA,TRBJ2-1,ASSYGRGGSYNEQF
TRBV23-1,NA,TRBD1,TRBJ2-7,ASSQTKDRATSYEQY
TRBV10-2,NA,TRBD2,TRBJ2-1,ASSVLAGDNEQF
TRBV5-1,NA,NA,TRBJ2-1,ASRENNEQF
TRBV28,once,NA,TRBJ1-1,ASSSTVTEAF
TRBV19,once,NA,TRBJ1-2,ASGKAGAANYGYT
TRBV5-6,few,TRBD2,TRBJ2-5,ASSLVEAGETQY
TRBV5-4,NA,NA,TRBJ1-1,ASTMGDTRNTEAF
TRBV18,NA,NA,TRBJ1-2,ASSPGTENYGYT
TRBV14,NA,TRBD2,TRBJ2-1,ASSLLAGGYNEQF
TRBV18,few,NA,TRBJ1-5,ASSPMWDQPQH
TRBV11-1,NA,NA,TRBJ1-1,ASSPPQNTEAF
TRBV29-1,NA,NA,TRBJ1-2,SVGEGTNYGYT
TRBV6-4,NA,TRBD1,TRBJ2-1,ASSDARTGFNEQF
TRBV19,NA,NA,TRBJ1-5,ASSLGPNQPQH
TRBV10-2,NA,NA,TRBJ2-5,ASSQGGGKETQY
TRBV7-3,NA,NA,TRBJ2-1,ASSPGGGNEQF
TRBV5-1,few,TRBD2,TRBJ2-3,ASSSRGEDTQY
TRBV6-1,NA,NA,TRBJ2-2,ASSQGIGELF
TRBV7-9,NA,NA,TRBJ2-1,ASSPGFRNEQF
TRBV5-1,NA,TRBD2,TRBJ2-7,ASSDASGGREQY
TRBV7-2,NA,NA,TRBJ1-2,ASSLVHGGYGYT
TRBV15,NA,TRBD2,TRBJ2-5,ATSLGGTSGNQETQY
TRBV10-3,NA,NA,TRBJ1-5,AISERVNQPQH
TRBV6-5,once,NA,TRBJ1-5,ASKGSMEYQPQH
TRBV25-1,NA,NA,TRBJ1-1,ASSDPGTMNTEAF
TRBV7-6,NA,NA,TRBJ1-1,ASSLNSIYTEAF
TRBV6-5,NA,NA,TRBJ2-2,ASSQSGGGGELF
TRBV5-1,NA,NA,TRBJ2-1,ASSLEQGNNEQF